Ten or more counts support the clone carrying this T cell receptor beta chain. Antigen: not known. This CDR3 region has 14 residues. Trimming cost V 10 bases and J 1 base, with 16 bases left between them. Germline values: CDR1 ENHRY, CDR2 SYGVKD. This entry comes from a study of human T cells and chemical hapten exposure. Study at large: Patch tests put 0.01% DPC on the upper back, read at 6 days. Study-wide points: Positively correlated with patch test score were the counts of PT1 expanded TCRs.

TCRdb analysed the RACE reads with MiXCR anew, one entry per CDR3 protein. The sample yields some 380,000 distinct CDR3 sequences, more than 4.5% seen once. The time point is: patch test 1, 2 weeks after DPC sensitization. Regarding treatment: therapeutic diphenylcyclopropenone sensitization with weekly scalp DPC. Unfractionated whole blood yielded total RNA. The receptor was isolated from a woman aged 50 to 65 with alopecia areata. Some clones in this sample may be carry-over from other donors' samples. The V gene is TRBV10-3, the J gene TRBJ1-2; D not resolved. Sample: whole blood, taken in connection with sensitization to the hapten diphenylcyclopropenone (DPC). In nucleotides, the CDR3 is TGTGCCACCTCCCCCCCGGGGAATAACTATGGCTACACCTTC. Its protein is CATSPPGNNYGYTF.